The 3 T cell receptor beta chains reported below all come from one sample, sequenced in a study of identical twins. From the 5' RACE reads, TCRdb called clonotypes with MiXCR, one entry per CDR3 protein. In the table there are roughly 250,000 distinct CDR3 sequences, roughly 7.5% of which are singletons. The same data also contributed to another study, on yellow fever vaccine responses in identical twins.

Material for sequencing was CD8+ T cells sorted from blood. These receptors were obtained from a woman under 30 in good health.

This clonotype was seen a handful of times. The CDR3 is CSVEDGRFAAQYF. In DNA, the CDR3 is TGCAGCGTTGAAGATGGCAGGTTCGCGGCCCAGTACTTC. The V gene is TRBV29-1, the J gene TRBJ2-5; D not certain. V was shortened by 0 bases and J by 9 bases, with 14 bases between the two germline ends. The germline gives CDR1 SQVTM, CDR2 ANQGSEA. This CDR3 spans 13 amino acids.

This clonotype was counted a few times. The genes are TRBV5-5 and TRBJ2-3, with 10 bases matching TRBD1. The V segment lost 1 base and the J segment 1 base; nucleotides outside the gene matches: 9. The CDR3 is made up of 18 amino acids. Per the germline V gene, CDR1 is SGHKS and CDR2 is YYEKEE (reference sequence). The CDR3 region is CASSLSRQGARGTDTQYF. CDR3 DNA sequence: TGTGCCAGCAGCTTGTCTCGACAGGGGGCGCGTGGCACAGATACGCAGTATTTT.

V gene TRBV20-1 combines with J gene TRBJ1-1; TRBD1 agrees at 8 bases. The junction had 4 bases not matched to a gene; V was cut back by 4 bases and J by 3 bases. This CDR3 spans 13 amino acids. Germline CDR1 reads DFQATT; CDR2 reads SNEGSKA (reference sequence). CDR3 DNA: TGCAGTGCTATTCAGGACAGGGACACTGAAGCTTTCTTT. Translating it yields CSAIQDRDTEAFF.